This T cell receptor (beta chain) was recovered during a study of blood T cell repertoires in COVID-19 (dated by TCRdb to about 2020). For context, the study as a whole: Samples from collaborators originated in the United States, Italy and Spain and spanned both the acute and convalescent phases of COVID-19. Where HLA class I and class II types were available, the types were taken from metadata supplied by the sample provider, not from assay-based typing. Subjects who had been exposed to COVID-19, were actively infected with it, or had recovered from it provided the deeply sampled blood TCRbeta repertoires that made up the dataset. Nearly every sample came with metadata listing a de-identified subject ID, COVID-19 status, age in years and sex. The repertoires were released in a freely available public database meant as a resource for research on the immune response to SARS-CoV-2. Samples came from the ongoing ImmuneRACE study (first 160 participants) plus 1,254 subjects from 6 global collaborators. The prospective study material was composed of cDNA or gDNA derived from T cells, B-cell-depleted T cells, or PBMCs. What the research found in general, with its limitations: How much clinical and demographic metadata was included differed by source and by participant, and the metadata was provided uncurated.

CDR1 and CDR2 (SGDLS, YYNGEE) derive from the germline V gene. V is cut back by 2 bases and J by 7 bases, with 2 bases in the junction unmatched. From cysteine to phenylalanine, the CDR3 is 14 amino acids long. Only CDR3 DNA remains: 42 bases, in frame from the first base. Comment on this clone: Its antigen specificity is not known. Base qualities are not provided; no much larger clone lies one nucleotide away.

In the prospective study, participants were about 18 to 100 years old, resided in around 25 geographic areas of the United States, and were enrolled through a virtual design. In the prospective study, cohorts were assigned on the basis of participant-reported clinical history obtained from a screening survey and a study questionnaire. ImmuneRACE Cohort 3 recovered participants were defined by two consecutive negative NP/OP PCR tests, healthcare professional clearance, or symptom resolution. In the prospective study, mobile phlebotomists collected whole blood, serum and a nasopharyngeal or oropharyngeal swab from each participant. Over a roughly two-month period, participants in the prospective study had the option of providing additional blood draws and questionnaires. Before DNA extraction, blood samples from the prospective study were shipped at room temperature or frozen. The immunoSEQ Assay, a bias-controlled multiplex PCR, was used to amplify TCRbeta CDR3 regions from genomic DNA. Concerning the study's data processing: Nucleated cell counts per sample were estimated from amplification of reference gene primers within the assay. To quantify the absolute abundance of each unique TCRbeta CDR3 rearrangement, sequence reads were collapsed and filtered. For each sample, productive Simpson clonality was calculated by taking the square root of Simpson's diversity index across productive rearrangements. Drawn from immuneACCESS, this table holds only the in-frame rearrangements with V and J called that TCRdb kept. Clones are partly lost; checked studies trace under half to an unresolved V gene and leave the rest unexplained. That table gives V, J and clone size, and the DNA gave D and trimming. The sample table records 200,000 to 250,000 clones; about nine tenths of these occur just once. Of the sample, around 1.8% falls within the top ten clones.

The TCR sequence derives from a man in his forties who had recovered from COVID-19. Sequences were obtained from PBMCs or T cells enriched from blood (not recorded which). The chain employs TRBV9 and TRBJ2-1; 11 bases in the middle match TRBD2. The DNA reads as follows: TGTGCCAGCAGCGTTAGCGGGGGGGCGAATGAGCAGTTCTTC. This encodes CASSVSGGANEQFF.